A single sample gave rise to the 26 T cell receptor beta chains below, sequenced in a study of T cells in Graves' hyperthyroidism and ophthalmopathy (dated by TCRdb to between 2019 and 2020). Libraries were made using multiplex PCR. The sequencing machine was an Illumina HiSeq 2000. Amplification of TCR beta CDR3 regions was carried out from RNA transcripts. The TCR CDR3 was subjected to a first round of RT-PCR using the HTBI primer set and the Qiagen OneStep RT-PCR kit. TCRdb redid the processing of the public reads, applying fastp at Q25 and MiXCR, and retained in-frame beta chains. Each entry merges the rows of one CDR3 protein and shows their most common DNA and genes. This sample holds hundreds of thousands of distinct CDR3 sequences; roughly a fifth were observed only once. The ten largest make up under 45% of the sample. Sequencing input: blood. These receptor sequences come from a man aged 45 to 65 with Graves' ophthalmopathy.

V gene TRBV7-3 combines with J gene TRBJ2-1; D perhaps matches TRBD1 (6 bases). This CDR3 spans 13 amino acids. The germline V gene has CDR1 SGHTA and CDR2 FQGTGA. Trimming took 4 bases from V and 6 from J, leaving 10 bases between them. The DNA of the CDR3 is TGTGCCAGCAGCTCCGGGACACCCAATGAGCAGTTCTTC. Its translation is CASSSGTPNEQFF.

The genes are TRBV25-1 and TRBJ1-6; D is perhaps TRBD1 (5 bases). Germline CDR1 reads MGHDK; CDR2 reads SYGVNS. Trimming cost V 4 bases and J 9 bases, with 16 bases left between them. CDR3 length equals 15 residues. CDR3 protein: CASSARDGRSSPLHF. The CDR3 bases are TGTGCCAGCAGTGCCCGGGACGGAAGATCTTCACCCCTCCACTTT.

This clonotype appeared a few times. For the CDR3, the DNA is TGCAGTGCTGCCCGAGATGGGGCTTTGGCTGAAGCTTTCTTT. The encoded protein is CSAARDGALAEAFF. V and J are TRBV20-1 and TRBJ1-1; TRBD1 might be the D (5 bases). Trimming pared 5 bases from V and 6 bases from J, leaving 19 bases between. CDR1 DFQATT and CDR2 SNEGSKA come from the germline V gene (reference sequence). The CDR3 is 14 amino acids.

This clonotype was recorded a few times. The J gene is TRBJ2-1, the V gene TRBV10-3; no clear D gene. This CDR3 comprises 16 residues. Germline values: CDR1 ENHRY, CDR2 SYGVKD. With 2 bases removed from V and 4 bases from J, the gap between germline ends came to 15 bases. This CDR3 reads CAISETSGPVYNEQFF. The CDR3, as DNA: TGTGCCATCAGTGAGACGAGTGGCCCCGTTTACAATGAGCAGTTCTTC.

J is TRBJ2-7 and V is TRBV29-1, with 7 bases fitting TRBD1. With V trimmed by 6 bases and J by 2 bases, 1 base remained unmatched. CDR1 is SQVTM and CDR2 is ANQGSEA in the germline V gene. The CDR3 runs 11 residues. The DNA for the CDR3 is TGCAGCGTCGGGACAGCCTACGAGCAGTACTTC. Its protein is CSVGTAYEQYF.

Ten or more counts support this clonotype. V gene TRBV7-3 combines with J gene TRBJ2-3; 10 bases are a match to TRBD1. The length of the CDR3 is 18 residues. With V trimmed by 1 base and J by 4 bases, 11 bases remained unmatched. The germline gives CDR1 SGHTA, CDR2 FQGTGA. CDR3 region: CASSLSPPGQGRADTQYF. The CDR3 region has the DNA TGTGCCAGCAGCTTAAGCCCTCCGGGACAGGGGAGGGCAGATACGCAGTATTTT.

This clonotype has ten or more counts. This rearrangement joins TRBV6-1 to TRBJ2-5; D possibly uses TRBD1 or TRBD2 (5 bases each). This CDR3 comprises 12 residues. Trimming shortened V by 10 bases and J by 5 bases, and 14 bases separated the two germline ends. Germline loops: CDR1 MNHNS, CDR2 SASEGT. CDR3 amino acids: CATHQGTETQYF. The CDR3 DNA reads as TGTGCCACCCACCAAGGGACGGAGACCCAGTACTTC.

This clonotype occurred many times. The chain carries TRBV27 and TRBJ2-7, with TRBD2 identical over 11 bases. Germline V gives CDR1 MNHEY, CDR2 SMNVEV (reference sequence). After removal of 6 bases from V and 4 bases from J, the junction contained 5 bases not matched to a gene. The CDR3 totals 14 residues. The DNA of the CDR3 is TGTGCCAGCAGGGTAGCGGGAGGGCTATACGAGCAGTACTTC. This sequence encodes CASRVAGGLYEQYF.

This chain uses TRBV3-1 with TRBJ1-3, with no clear D. The CDR3 length is 14 residues. V lost 4 bases and J lost 2, with 9 bases in between. In germline, CDR1 is LGHDT, CDR2 YNNKEL (reference sequence). In DNA form, the CDR3 reads TGTGCCAGCAGCCGAGGAGTGGCTGGAAACACCATATATTTT. Its protein product is CASSRGVAGNTIYF.

This clonotype turned up a few times. This rearrangement joins TRBV7-2 to TRBJ2-7; D remains unclear. This CDR3 contains 13 residues. From germline, CDR1 is SGHTA and CDR2 FQGNSA. V lost 5 bases to trimming and J lost 1 base, with 9 bases between them. The CDR3 sequence is CASSKRHSYEQYF. In nucleotides, the CDR3 is TGTGCCAGCAGCAAAAGACATTCCTACGAGCAGTACTTC. The full variable domain, with the rest looked up from reference TRBV7-2 and TRBJ2-7, is GAGVSQSPSNKVTEKGKDVELRCDPISGHTALYWYRQSLGQGLEFLIYFQGNSAPDKSGLPSDRFSAERTGGSVSTLTIQRTQQEDSAVYLCASSKRHSYEQYFGPGTRLTVT.

About this clonotype itself: A read error may be the cause here, since a much bigger clone is one base away. The V and J genes are TRBV5-1 and TRBJ1-1; D is unresolved. The CDR3 totals 14 residues. Germline assignment: CDR1 SGHRS and CDR2 YFSETQ. The CDR3 DNA sequence: TGCGCCAGCAGCTTGCTTGGCTGGAACACTGGAGCTTTCTTT. Translation gives CASSLLGWNTGAFF.

The table lists this clonotype with a count of one. The chain combines TRBV29-1 with TRBJ2-3, with 8 positions matching TRBD1. Trimming at V came to 8 bases and at J to 1 base, leaving 5 bases not matched to a gene. Germline V gene sequence: CDR1 SQVTM, CDR2 ANQGSEA. The CDR3 totals 13 residues. The DNA of the CDR3 is TGCAGCCAGGGGGGACAGGGCACAGATACGCAGTATTTT. Its translation: CSQGGQGTDTQYF.

This clonotype occurred a few times. This sequence joins TRBV20-1 and TRBJ2-1; 8 bases fit TRBD1. The V gene's germline CDR1 is DFQATT and CDR2 SNEGSKA (reference sequence). Trimming at V came to 7 bases and at J to 0 bases, leaving 8 bases not matched to a gene. The CDR3 spans 15 residues. CDR3 DNA: TGCAGTGTGCTGGACAGGGAGACCTCCTACAATGAGCAGTTCTTC. Translating gives CSVLDRETSYNEQFF.

This clonotype was seen repeatedly, ten times or more. The chain is built from TRBV5-6 and TRBJ1-6; 7 nucleotides agree with TRBD1. This CDR3 spans 14 amino acids. After removal of 4 bases from V and 8 bases from J, the junction contained 6 bases not matched to a gene. CDR1 is SGHDT and CDR2 is YYEEEE in the germline V gene. The CDR3 protein is CASSHDRVDSPLHF. Written as DNA, the CDR3 is TGTGCCAGCAGCCACGACAGGGTGGATTCACCCCTCCACTTT.

This chain uses TRBV6-5 with TRBJ1-6; D not certain. CDR1 MNHEY and CDR2 SVGAGI come from the germline V gene. The CDR3 contains 15 residues. V was trimmed by 2 bases and J by 5 bases, leaving 10 bases between them. The CDR3 region has the DNA TGTGCCAGCAGTTACCGGGGAGTAAATAATTCACCCCTCCACTTT. It yields the protein CASSYRGVNNSPLHF.

This clonotype turned up a few times. The V call is TRBV20-1, the J call TRBJ1-2; D is possibly TRBD1 (6 bases). V gave up 3 bases and J gave up 7 bases, with 12 bases separating them. The CDR3 is 12 amino acids. Looked up from germline, CDR1 is DFQATT and CDR2 is SNEGSKA (reference sequence). DNA of the CDR3: TGCAGTGCTAGTCCGGGGGCGGGTGGCTACACCTTC. As protein: CSASPGAGGYTF.

There are many counts of this clonotype. The rearrangement uses TRBV7-8 and TRBJ2-1, with TRBD1 matching over 11 bases. The CDR3 runs to 17 residues. Germline-derived CDR1 and CDR2 are SGHVS and FQNEAQ. V lost 5 bases and J lost 4; bases outside the gene matches: 10. The CDR3: CASSPVAGTGGYNEQFF. The DNA of the CDR3 is TGTGCCAGCAGCCCCGTTGCCGGGACAGGGGGTTACAATGAGCAGTTCTTC. Full variable domain (outside the CDR3, taken from reference TRBV7-8 and TRBJ2-1): GAGVSQSPRYKVAKRGQDVALRCDPISGHVSLFWYQQALGQGPEFLTYFQNEAQLDKSGLPSDRFFAERPEGSVSTLKIQRTQQEDSAVYLCASSPVAGTGGYNEQFFGPGTRLTVL.

This chain links TRBV6-5 with TRBJ1-3; D not certain. With 4 bases removed from V and 3 bases from J, the gap between germline ends came to 10 bases. This CDR3 is 14 amino acids long. Germline values: CDR1 MNHEY, CDR2 SVGAGI. The chain's CDR3 is CASSSRTGGNTIYF. For the CDR3, the DNA is TGTGCCAGCAGTTCCCGGACGGGTGGAAACACCATATATTTT.

The chain uses TRBV20-1 and TRBJ2-7, with TRBD2 matching over 11 bases. CDR1 and CDR2 (germline): DFQATT, SNEGSKA (reference sequence). This CDR3 is built from 20 residues. J lost 4 bases, V lost 0 bases, and 20 bases had no gene match. Here the CDR3 reads CSARDQGLAGGRTLGYEQYF. CDR3 nucleotide sequence: TGCAGTGCTAGAGATCAAGGGCTAGCGGGAGGACGTACCCTGGGGTACGAGCAGTACTTC.

Ten or more counts support this clonotype. The chain uses TRBV18 and TRBJ1-1; D is unresolved. Germline loops: CDR1 KGHSH, CDR2 LQKENI. CDR3 length equals 11 residues. V dropped 1 base and J dropped 7 bases, with 4 bases sitting between them. CDR3 nucleotide sequence: TGTGCCAGCTCACCACAGGGTGAAGCTTTCTTT. This codes for CASSPQGEAFF.

Ten or more counts support this clonotype. The V and J genes are TRBV11-2 and TRBJ2-1; 9 positions agree with TRBD2. Trimming at V came to 1 base and at J to 12 bases, leaving 4 bases not matched to a gene. The length of the CDR3 is 13 residues. Germline V gene sequence: CDR1 SGHAT, CDR2 FQNNGV. CDR3 residues: CASSLGLAGMQFF. CDR3 nucleotides: TGTGCCAGCAGCTTAGGTCTAGCGGGGATGCAGTTCTTC.

V gene TRBV6-2 or TRBV6-3 combines with J gene TRBJ1-2; 8 bases are shared with TRBD1. The ends lost 10 bases at V and 8 bases at J; junction bases unmatched: 12. Germline V gene sequence: CDR1 MNHEY, CDR2 SVGEGT. The length of the CDR3 is 13 residues. In DNA, the CDR3 is TGTGCCACCCTAACGACAGGGGTTAAGGGCTACACCTTC. Translated, it gives CATLTTGVKGYTF.

This clonotype was observed many times. The chain is built from TRBV7-3 and TRBJ2-3; the match to TRBD2 covers 11 bases. The CDR3 runs 21 residues. J gave up 5 bases and V 2 bases, and 21 bases lay outside the gene matches. Germline assignment: CDR1 SGHTA and CDR2 FQGTGA. The CDR3 DNA sequence: TGTGCCAGCAGCTTACAACCGGGACTAGCGCAAACTAGCGGGAGAGGAGATACGCAGTATTTT. Its translation is CASSLQPGLAQTSGRGDTQYF.

The chain combines TRBV7-9 with TRBJ1-4; possible D gene TRBD1, 6 bases. Trimming took off 5 bases at V and 8 bases at J, with 15 bases between the two ends. There are 14 residues in the CDR3. The germline V gene encodes CDR1 SEHNR and CDR2 FQNEAQ (reference sequence). The CDR3 region is CASSGGAGAEKLFF. The CDR3 nucleotides read TGTGCCAGCAGCGGAGGGGCAGGGGCCGAAAAACTGTTTTTT.

This clonotype has ten or more counts. V gene TRBV20-1 combines with J gene TRBJ1-6; 7 bases align to TRBD1. Germline V gene sequence: CDR1 DFQATT, CDR2 SNEGSKA (reference sequence). V lost 5 bases and J lost 8; bases outside the gene matches: 15. This CDR3 is built from 16 residues. CDR3 residues: CSASIWTGGSDSPLHF. The DNA of the CDR3 is TGCAGTGCTTCGATCTGGACAGGCGGTAGCGATTCACCCCTCCACTTT.

Notes on this clonotype: A clone one base away is much larger, so this may be a read error. The chain combines TRBV6-5 with TRBJ2-2, with D possibly being TRBD1 (7 bases). Germline values: CDR1 MNHEY, CDR2 SVGAGI. The CDR3 length is 16 residues. The CDR3 reads CASSWNTGDSTGGLFF. CDR3 nucleotide sequence: TGTGCCAGCAGTTGGAATACAGGGGATTCCACCGGGGGGCTGTTTTTT.